These 4 T cell receptor beta chains were sequenced from one sample in a study of blood T cell repertoires in COVID-19. Clones were sequenced by immunoSEQ multiplex PCR, and TCRdb holds only the in-frame ones, with some missing. Among 93,000 or so clones listed, approximately 89% were seen once. The sample consisted of peripheral blood. The receptors originated from a woman older than 75 in a cohort sampled during active COVID-19.

The chain uses TRBV19 and TRBJ1-2; 8 bases match TRBD1. The CDR3 is 15 amino acids. Germline V gene lookup returns CDR1 LNHDA and CDR2 SQIVND (reference sequence). The trim removed 5 bases at V and 6 bases at J, leaving 11 bases unmatched. CDR3 nucleotide sequence: TGTGCCAGTAGTCCGGGAGTGACAGGGGCTCATGGCTACACCTTC. It specifies CASSPGVTGAHGYTF.

This clone was observed a single time. This chain connects TRBV9 to TRBJ2-1; possibly TRBD1 for D (6 bases). Trimming shortened V by 0 bases and J by 4 bases, and 11 bases separated the two germline ends. CDR3 length equals 15 residues. The germline CDR1 and CDR2 sequences are SGDLS and YYNGEE. As DNA, the CDR3 is TGTGCCAGCAGCGTAGGGGGGCCCCCTTACAATGAGCAGTTCTTC. As protein: CASSVGGPPYNEQFF.

This chain links TRBV9 with TRBJ1-2; 8 positions agree with TRBD1. With 4 bases clipped from V and 8 bases from J, the junction kept 7 bases outside the gene matches. The length of the CDR3 is 13 residues. The germline gives CDR1 SGDLS, CDR2 YYNGEE. The CDR3 nucleotides read TGTGCCAGCAGCCCTCAGGGGGCCATGGGCTACACCTTC. This sequence encodes CASSPQGAMGYTF.

This clone was recorded once. The V call is TRBV6-5, the J call TRBJ1-2; weak D call: TRBD1 (5 bases). With 2 bases removed from V and 6 bases from J, the gap between germline ends came to 13 bases. The CDR3 runs to 14 residues. Germline assignment: CDR1 MNHEY and CDR2 SVGAGI. The CDR3 DNA reads as TGTGCCAGCAGTTACGAAGGGGAGGAGGATGGCTACACCTTC. Translating gives CASSYEGEEDGYTF.